This TCR beta chain was sequenced during a study of blood T cell repertoires in COVID-19 (dated by TCRdb to the early 2020s). Background for the entire study: Collaborator samples came from the United States, Italy and Spain and covered acute and convalescent phases of COVID-19. Samples came from the ongoing ImmuneRACE study (first 160 participants) plus 1,254 subjects from 6 global collaborators. The prospective study material was composed of cDNA or gDNA derived from T cells, B-cell-depleted T cells, or PBMCs. Subjects who had been exposed to COVID-19, were actively infected with it, or had recovered from it provided the deeply sampled blood TCRbeta repertoires that made up the dataset. The sample metadata nearly always contained a de-identified subject ID, COVID-19 status, age in years and sex. Where HLA class I and class II types were available, the types were taken from metadata supplied by the sample provider, not from assay-based typing. The repertoires were released in a freely available public database meant as a resource for research on the immune response to SARS-CoV-2. Study-level results and caveats: The quantity of clinical and demographic metadata differed by source and by participant and was supplied without curation.

Note on this clone: Its antigen specificity is not known. Base qualities are missing; no much larger clone stands one base away.

Trimming removed 2 bases from V and 0 bases from J, leaving 15 bases between the germline ends. The germline V gene specifies SGHRS as CDR1 and YFSETQ as CDR2. Spanning cysteine to phenylalanine, the CDR3 consists of 16 amino acids. The DNA shown is the 48-base CDR3, in frame from base 1. TCRbeta CDR3 regions were amplified from genomic DNA using the immunoSEQ Assay, a bias-controlled multiplex PCR. In the original analysis: The number of nucleated cells in each sample was estimated from the amplification of reference gene primers within the assay. Sequence reads were collapsed and filtered to measure the absolute abundance of every unique TCRbeta CDR3 rearrangement. For each sample, productive Simpson clonality was calculated as the square root of Simpson's diversity index over productive rearrangements. In its TCRdb copy, this immuneACCESS table keeps in-frame sequences only and misses some clones. Where compared with another copy, unresolved V genes explain less than half of these, and the others have no known cause. V and J calls and clone size are those listed in that table; D and trimming were worked out from the DNA. The table for this sample lists fewer than 90,000 clones; approximately 80% of them were counted only once. Clones ranked in the top ten supply roughly 50% of the sample.

Collaborating institutions collected whole blood in K2EDTA tubes following their own protocols. For TCRbeta analysis, collaborators shipped samples as frozen whole blood, isolated PBMCs, or DNA extracted from either of those sample types. Sequencing was performed on peripheral blood. The chain was built from TRBV5-1 and TRBJ2-7; TRBD2 could be the D gene, as 5 bases match. The sequence was collected from a human donor in a cohort sampled during active COVID-19. The CDR3 corresponds to CASSFGSATSSYEQYF. The DNA reads TGCGCCAGCAGCTTTGGGAGCGCTACCAGCTCCTACGAGCAGTACTTC.